Listed below are T cell receptor beta chains from one sample, sequenced in a study of OX40 agonist ivuxolimab in advanced cancers. Sequencing used immunoSEQ multiplex PCR; TCRdb keeps in-frame clones, though not all of them. The sample contains about 17,000 clones, 85% to 90% of which appear only once. The sequencing here drew on CD4+ or CD8+ T cells sorted from blood, taken in a trial of the OX40 agonist ivuxolimab. These receptors all stem from an adult with an advanced solid tumor such as melanoma, head and neck, liver or kidney cancer. Both conserved end residues are trimmed from each CDR3.

v_gene: TRBV27; j_gene: TRBJ1-1; CDR3aa: ASSFSVNTEAF
v_gene: TRBV5-6; j_gene: TRBJ2-6; CDR3aa: ASSLEGASGANVLT
v_gene: TRBV6-5; j_gene: TRBJ2-5; CDR3aa: ASSYSSGSGETQY
v_gene: TRBV19; j_gene: TRBJ2-7; CDR3aa: ASSIDPELSYEQY
v_gene: TRBV7-8; j_gene: TRBJ2-1; CDR3aa: ASSLRQLNEQF
v_gene: TRBV30; j_gene: TRBJ1-3; CDR3aa: ACLPVPASRSTIY
v_gene: TRBV5-5; j_gene: TRBJ2-7; CDR3aa: ASSPDRGLDEQY
v_gene: TRBV9; j_gene: TRBJ2-5; CDR3aa: ASSSALSGGLQETQY
v_gene: TRBV7-9; j_gene: TRBJ1-2; CDR3aa: ASSGGTDYYGYT
v_gene: TRBV13; j_gene: TRBJ1-6; CDR3aa: ASSLGQGGSYNSPLH
v_gene: TRBV4-1; j_gene: TRBJ2-7; CDR3aa: ASSQGVTSGSYEQY
v_gene: TRBV7-9; j_gene: TRBJ2-7; CDR3aa: ASSLGAGGIEQY
v_gene: TRBV6-1; j_gene: TRBJ2-2; CDR3aa: ASVQSGELF
v_gene: TRBV7-8; j_gene: TRBJ2-5; CDR3aa: ASSSLPETQY
v_gene: TRBV10-1; j_gene: TRBJ2-7; CDR3aa: ASSSSSLLALASFSYEQY
v_gene: TRBV25-1; j_gene: TRBJ2-7; CDR3aa: ASSEWGGYEQY